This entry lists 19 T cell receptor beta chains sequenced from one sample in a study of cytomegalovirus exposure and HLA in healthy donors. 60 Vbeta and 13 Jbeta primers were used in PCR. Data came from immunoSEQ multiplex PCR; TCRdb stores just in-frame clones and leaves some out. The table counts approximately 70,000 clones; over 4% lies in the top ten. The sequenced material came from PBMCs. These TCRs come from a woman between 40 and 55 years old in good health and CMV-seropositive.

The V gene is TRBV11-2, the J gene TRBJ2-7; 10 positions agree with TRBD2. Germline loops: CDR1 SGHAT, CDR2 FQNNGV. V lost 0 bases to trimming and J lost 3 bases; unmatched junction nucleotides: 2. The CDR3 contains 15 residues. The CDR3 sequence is CASSLDPSGSYEQYF. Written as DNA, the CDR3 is TGTGCCAGCAGCTTAGATCCTAGCGGGAGCTACGAGCAGTACTTC.

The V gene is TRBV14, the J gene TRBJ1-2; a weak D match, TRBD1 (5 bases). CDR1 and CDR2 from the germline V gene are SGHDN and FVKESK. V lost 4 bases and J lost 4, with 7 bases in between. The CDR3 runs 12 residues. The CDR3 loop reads CASSPGFYGYTF. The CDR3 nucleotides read TGTGCCAGCAGCCCAGGGTTCTATGGCTACACCTTC.

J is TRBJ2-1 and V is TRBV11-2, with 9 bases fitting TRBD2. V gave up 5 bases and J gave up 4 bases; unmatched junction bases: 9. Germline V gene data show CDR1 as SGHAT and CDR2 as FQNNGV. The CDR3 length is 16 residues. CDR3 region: CASSRVAGAGYNEQFF. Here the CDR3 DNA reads TGTGCCAGCAGCCGGGTAGCGGGGGCGGGTTACAATGAGCAGTTCTTC.

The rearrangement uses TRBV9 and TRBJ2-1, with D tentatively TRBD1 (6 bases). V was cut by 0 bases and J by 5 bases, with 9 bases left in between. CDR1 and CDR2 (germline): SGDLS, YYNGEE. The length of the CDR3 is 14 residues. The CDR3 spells CASSVGQADNEQFF. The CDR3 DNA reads TGTGCCAGCAGCGTAGGACAGGCGGACAATGAGCAGTTCTTC.

The DNA of the CDR3 is TGTGCCAGCAGCTTAGAATCGGGACTAGGGTCCTACGAGCAGTACTTC. Encoded protein: CASSLESGLGSYEQYF. The chain carries TRBV11-2 and TRBJ2-7; the match to TRBD2 covers 8 bases. The CDR3 loop spans 16 amino acids. V dropped 0 bases and J dropped 1; count of bases not matched to a gene: 5. Germline-derived CDR1 and CDR2 are SGHAT and FQNNGV.

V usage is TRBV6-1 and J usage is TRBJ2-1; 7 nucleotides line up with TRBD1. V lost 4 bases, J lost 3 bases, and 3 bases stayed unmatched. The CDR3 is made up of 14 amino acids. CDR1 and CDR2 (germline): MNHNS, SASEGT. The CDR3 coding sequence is TGTGCCAGCAGTGGTACAGGGGTCTACAATGAGCAGTTCTTC. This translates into CASSGTGVYNEQFF.

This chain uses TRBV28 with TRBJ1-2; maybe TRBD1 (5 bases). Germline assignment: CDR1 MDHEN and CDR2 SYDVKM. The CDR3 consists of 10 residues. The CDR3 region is CVSGDYGYTF. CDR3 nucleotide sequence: TGTGTATCGGGGGACTATGGCTACACCTTC.

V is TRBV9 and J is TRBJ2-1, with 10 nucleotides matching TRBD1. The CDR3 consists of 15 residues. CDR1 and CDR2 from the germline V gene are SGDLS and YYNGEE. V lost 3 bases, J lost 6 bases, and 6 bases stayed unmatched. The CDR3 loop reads CASSGGTGATNEQFF. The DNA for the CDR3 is TGTGCCAGCAGCGGCGGGACAGGGGCAACCAATGAGCAGTTCTTC.

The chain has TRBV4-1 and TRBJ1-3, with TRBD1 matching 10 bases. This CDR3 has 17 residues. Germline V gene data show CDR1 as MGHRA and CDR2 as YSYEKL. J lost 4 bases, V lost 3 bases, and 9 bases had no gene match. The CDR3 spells CASSHGRAGQGGNTIYF. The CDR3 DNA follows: TGCGCCAGCAGCCATGGGCGGGCGGGACAGGGGGGAAACACCATATATTTT.

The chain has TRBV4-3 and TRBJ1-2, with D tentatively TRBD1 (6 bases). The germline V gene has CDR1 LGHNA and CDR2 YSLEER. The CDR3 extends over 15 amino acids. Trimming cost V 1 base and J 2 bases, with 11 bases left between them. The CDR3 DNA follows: TGCGCCAGCAGCCAAGTGCGACAGGAGAACTATGGCTACACCTTC. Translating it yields CASSQVRQENYGYTF.

CDR3 bases: TGTGCCAGCAGTGACAGGGGGCCCTACAATGAGCAGTTCTTC. It specifies CASSDRGPYNEQFF. The J gene is TRBJ2-1, the V gene TRBV25-1, with 8 bases that match TRBD1. V dropped 3 bases and J dropped 2; count of bases not matched to a gene: 0. CDR3 length equals 14 residues. CDR1 MGHDK and CDR2 SYGVNS come from the germline V gene.

DNA of the CDR3: TGTGCCAGCAGTCCCGGGACTAGCGAGTTCTTC. It encodes CASSPGTSEFF. This rearrangement joins TRBV6-6 to TRBJ2-1, with TRBD2 matching over 10 bases. The germline V gene has CDR1 MNHNY and CDR2 SVGAGI (reference sequence). CDR3 length equals 11 residues. Trimming at V came to 5 bases and at J to 14 bases, leaving 3 bases not matched to a gene.

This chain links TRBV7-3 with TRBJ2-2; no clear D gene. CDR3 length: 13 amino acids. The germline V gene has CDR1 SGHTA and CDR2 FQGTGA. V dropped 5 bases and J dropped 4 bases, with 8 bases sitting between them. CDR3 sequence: CASSPQATGELFF. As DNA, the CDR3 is TGTGCCAGCAGCCCCCAGGCCACCGGGGAGCTGTTTTTT.

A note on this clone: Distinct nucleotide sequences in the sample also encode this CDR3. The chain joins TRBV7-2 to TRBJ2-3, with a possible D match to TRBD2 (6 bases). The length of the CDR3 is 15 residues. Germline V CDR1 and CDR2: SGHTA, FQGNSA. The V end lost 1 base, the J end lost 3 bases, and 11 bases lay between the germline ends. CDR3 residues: CASSLGGRRTDTQYF. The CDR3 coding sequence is TGTGCCAGCAGCTTAGGAGGGAGGAGGACAGATACGCAGTATTTT.

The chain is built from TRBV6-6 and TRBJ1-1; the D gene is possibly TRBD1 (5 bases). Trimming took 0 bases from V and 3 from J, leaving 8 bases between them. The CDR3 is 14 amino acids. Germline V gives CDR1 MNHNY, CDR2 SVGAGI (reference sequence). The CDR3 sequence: CASSYSTRDTEAFF. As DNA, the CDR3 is TGTGCCAGCAGTTACTCGACCAGGGACACTGAAGCTTTCTTT.

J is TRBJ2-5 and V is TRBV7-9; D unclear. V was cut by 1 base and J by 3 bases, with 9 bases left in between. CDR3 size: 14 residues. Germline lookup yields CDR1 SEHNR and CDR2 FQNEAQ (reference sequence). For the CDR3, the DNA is TGTGCCAGCAGCTTAGGGGCAGAAGAAGAGACCCAGTACTTC. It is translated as CASSLGAEEETQYF.

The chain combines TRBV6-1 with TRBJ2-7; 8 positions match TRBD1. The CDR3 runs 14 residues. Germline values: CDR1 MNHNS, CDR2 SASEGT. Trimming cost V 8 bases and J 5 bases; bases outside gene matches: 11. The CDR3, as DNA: TGTGCCAGCTCACCGGGACAGGAGATCCACGAGCAGTACTTC. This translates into CASSPGQEIHEQYF.

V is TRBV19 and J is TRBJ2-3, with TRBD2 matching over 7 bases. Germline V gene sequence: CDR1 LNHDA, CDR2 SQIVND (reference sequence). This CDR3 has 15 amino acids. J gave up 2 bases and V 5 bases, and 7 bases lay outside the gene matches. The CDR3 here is CASSSPAGSTDTQYF. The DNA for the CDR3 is TGTGCCAGTAGTTCCCCAGCGGGGTCCACAGATACGCAGTATTTT.

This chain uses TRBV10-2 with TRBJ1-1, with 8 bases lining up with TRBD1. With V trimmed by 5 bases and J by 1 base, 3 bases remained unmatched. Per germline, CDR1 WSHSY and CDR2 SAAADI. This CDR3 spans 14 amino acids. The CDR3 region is CASSKTGGNTEAFF. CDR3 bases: TGCGCCAGCAGTAAAACAGGGGGGAACACTGAAGCTTTCTTT.